These T cell receptor beta chains were read from a single sample in a study of blood T cell repertoires in COVID-19. Profiled with immunoSEQ multiplex PCR; TCRdb holds only in-frame clones, not every one. The profile covers 60,000 to 70,000 clones, with about three quarters appearing a single time and roughly half taken by the ten largest. The sample comprised peripheral blood. These TCRs come from a woman older than 75 with acute or convalescent COVID-19. CDR3s include the opening cysteine and the closing phenylalanine or tryptophan. The D gene is left open where the match is weak. Expanded clones are given a class, and other clones once, few, many or no size at all.

clone_size: .; j_call: TRBJ2-5; v_call: TRBV28; d_call: TRBD2; cdr3_nt: TGTGCCAGCAGTTTAGGTCTAGCGGGAGGAGAGACCCAGTACTTC; cdr3_aa: CASSLGLAGGETQYF
clone_size: few; j_call: TRBJ1-1; v_call: TRBV19; d_call: TRBD1; cdr3_nt: TGTGCCAGTAGATGGGGACAGGGGGAAACTGAAGCTTTCTTT; cdr3_aa: CASRWGQGETEAFF
clone_size: .; j_call: TRBJ2-4; v_call: TRBV28; d_call: TRBD1; cdr3_nt: TGTGCCAGCAGTAAGGACAGGACGTGTCGGTTC; cdr3_aa: CASSKDRTCRF
clone_size: .; j_call: TRBJ1-6; v_call: TRBV4-2; d_call: .; cdr3_nt: TGTGCCAGCAGCCAACGCGTAATCAATTCACCCCTCCACTTT; cdr3_aa: CASSQRVINSPLHF
clone_size: few; j_call: TRBJ2-1; v_call: TRBV28; d_call: .; cdr3_nt: TGTGCCAGCAGTCCCCCGCGGGGAGTCGGGTACAATGAGCAGTTCTTC; cdr3_aa: CASSPPRGVGYNEQFF
clone_size: .; j_call: TRBJ2-6; v_call: TRBV19; d_call: .; cdr3_nt: TGTGCCAGTAGTCGACCGACAGCCCCCTCTGGGGCCAACGTCCTGACTTTC; cdr3_aa: CASSRPTAPSGANVLTF
clone_size: few; j_call: TRBJ2-3; v_call: TRBV4-3; d_call: .; cdr3_nt: TGCGCCAGCAGCCAAGATATTTACACAGATACGCAGTATTTT; cdr3_aa: CASSQDIYTDTQYF
clone_size: .; j_call: TRBJ2-1; v_call: TRBV5-1; d_call: TRBD2; cdr3_nt: TGCGCCAGCAGCTCGACTTTCCGGACTAGCGGGAGTCCTAATGAGCAGTTCTTC; cdr3_aa: CASSSTFRTSGSPNEQFF
clone_size: .; j_call: TRBJ2-7; v_call: TRBV11-3; d_call: .; cdr3_nt: TGTGCCAGCAGCTTAGGAGCGGGCGGAGACGACGAGCAGTACTTC; cdr3_aa: CASSLGAGGDDEQYF
clone_size: .; j_call: TRBJ1-2; v_call: TRBV30; d_call: .; cdr3_nt: TGTGCCTGGAGTACCGCAGGCGTCTATGGCTACACCTTC; cdr3_aa: CAWSTAGVYGYTF
clone_size: .; j_call: TRBJ1-1; v_call: TRBV2; d_call: .; cdr3_nt: TGTGCCAGCCAGGGGAATACAGCAGTCGGGACTGAAGCTTTCTTT; cdr3_aa: CASQGNTAVGTEAFF